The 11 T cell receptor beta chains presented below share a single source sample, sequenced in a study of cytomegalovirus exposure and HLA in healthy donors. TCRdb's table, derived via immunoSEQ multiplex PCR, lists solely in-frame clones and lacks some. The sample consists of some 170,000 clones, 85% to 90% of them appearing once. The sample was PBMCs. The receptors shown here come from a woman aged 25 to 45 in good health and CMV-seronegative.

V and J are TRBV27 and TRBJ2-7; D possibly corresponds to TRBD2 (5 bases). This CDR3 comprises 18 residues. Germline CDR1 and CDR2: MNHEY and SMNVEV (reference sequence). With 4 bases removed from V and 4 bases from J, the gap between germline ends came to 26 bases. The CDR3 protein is CASSSRPLPSADFYEQYF. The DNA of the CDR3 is TGTGCCAGCAGTTCAAGGCCCCTCCCCTCAGCGGATTTTTACGAGCAGTACTTC.

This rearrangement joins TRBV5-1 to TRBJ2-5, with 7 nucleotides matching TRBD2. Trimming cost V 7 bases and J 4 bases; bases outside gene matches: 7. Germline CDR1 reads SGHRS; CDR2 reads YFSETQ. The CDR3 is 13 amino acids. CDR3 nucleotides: TGCGCCAGCGCGGGGGTTGGTGTAGAGACCCAGTACTTC. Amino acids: CASAGVGVETQYF. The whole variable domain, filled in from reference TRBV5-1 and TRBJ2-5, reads KAGVTQTPRYLIKTRGQQVTLSCSPISGHRSVSWYQQTPGQGLQFLFEYFSETQRNKGNFPGRFSGRQFSNSRSEMNVSTLELGDSALYLCASAGVGVETQYFGPGTRLLVL.

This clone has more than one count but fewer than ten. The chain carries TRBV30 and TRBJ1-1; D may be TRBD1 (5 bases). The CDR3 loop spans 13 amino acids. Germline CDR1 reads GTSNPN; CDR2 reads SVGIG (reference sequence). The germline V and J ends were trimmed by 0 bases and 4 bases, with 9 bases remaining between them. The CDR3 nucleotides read TGTGCCTGGAGTGTTCATGGGGCCACTGAAGCTTTCTTT. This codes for CAWSVHGATEAFF. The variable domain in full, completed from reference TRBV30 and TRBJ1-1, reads SQTIHQWPATLVQPVGSPLSLECTVEGTSNPNLYWYRQAAGRGLQLLFYSVGIGQISSEVPQNLSASRPQDRQFILSSKKLLLSDSGFYLCAWSVHGATEAFFGQGTRLTVV.

The CDR3, as DNA: TGTGCCAGCAGCAAAGGGGGACAGGGGAAGCAGCCCCAGCATTTT. Translated, it gives CASSKGGQGKQPQHF. The V and J genes are TRBV28 and TRBJ1-5, with 10 bases matching TRBD1. The length of the CDR3 is 15 residues. Germline V gives CDR1 MDHEN, CDR2 SYDVKM. V was clipped by 6 bases and J by 7 bases; unmatched bases: 9.

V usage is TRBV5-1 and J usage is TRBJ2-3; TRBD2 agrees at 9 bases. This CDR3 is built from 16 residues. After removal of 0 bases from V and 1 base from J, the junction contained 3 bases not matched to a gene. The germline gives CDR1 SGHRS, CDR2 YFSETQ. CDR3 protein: CASSLGSSGGTDTQYF. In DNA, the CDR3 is TGCGCCAGCAGCTTGGGGTCTAGCGGGGGCACAGATACGCAGTATTTT. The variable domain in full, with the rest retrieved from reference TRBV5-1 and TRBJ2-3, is KAGVTQTPRYLIKTRGQQVTLSCSPISGHRSVSWYQQTPGQGLQFLFEYFSETQRNKGNFPGRFSGRQFSNSRSEMNVSTLELGDSALYLCASSLGSSGGTDTQYFGPGTRLTVL.

CDR3 sequence: CASSRDRGSAEAFF. CDR3 sequence (DNA): TGCGCCAGCAGCCGGGACAGGGGTAGCGCTGAAGCTTTCTTT. The chain recombines TRBV5-1 with TRBJ1-1; 10 bases agree with TRBD1. The CDR3 consists of 14 residues. V shed 4 bases, J shed 6 bases, and the junction held 6 bases outside the gene matches. Germline assignment: CDR1 SGHRS and CDR2 YFSETQ.

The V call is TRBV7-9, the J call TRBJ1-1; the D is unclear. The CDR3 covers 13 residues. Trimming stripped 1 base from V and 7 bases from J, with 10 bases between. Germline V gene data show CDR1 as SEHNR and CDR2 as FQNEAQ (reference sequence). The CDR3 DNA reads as TGTGCCAGCAGCTTAGAACCTGGCTTTGAAGCTTTCTTT. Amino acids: CASSLEPGFEAFF.

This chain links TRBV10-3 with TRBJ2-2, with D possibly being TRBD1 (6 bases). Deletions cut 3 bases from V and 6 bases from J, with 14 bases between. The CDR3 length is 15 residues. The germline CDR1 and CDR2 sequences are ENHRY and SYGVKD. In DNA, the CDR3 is TGTGCCATCAGTGATACAGGGACGGATGCCGGGGAGCTGTTTTTT. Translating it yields CAISDTGTDAGELFF.

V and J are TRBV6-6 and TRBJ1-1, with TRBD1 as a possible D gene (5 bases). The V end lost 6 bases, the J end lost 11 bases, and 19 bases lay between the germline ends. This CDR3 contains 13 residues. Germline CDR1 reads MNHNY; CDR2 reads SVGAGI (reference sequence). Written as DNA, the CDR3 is TGTGCCAGCAGCCACCAGGTGGGGCGCGGGGCTTTCTTT. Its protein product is CASSHQVGRGAFF.

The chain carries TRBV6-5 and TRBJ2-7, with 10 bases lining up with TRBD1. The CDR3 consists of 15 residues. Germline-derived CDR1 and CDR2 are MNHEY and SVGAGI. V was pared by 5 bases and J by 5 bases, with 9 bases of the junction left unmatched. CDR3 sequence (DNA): TGTGCCAGCAGTACACCGGGACAGGGGAGTCACGAGCAGTACTTC. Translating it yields CASSTPGQGSHEQYF.

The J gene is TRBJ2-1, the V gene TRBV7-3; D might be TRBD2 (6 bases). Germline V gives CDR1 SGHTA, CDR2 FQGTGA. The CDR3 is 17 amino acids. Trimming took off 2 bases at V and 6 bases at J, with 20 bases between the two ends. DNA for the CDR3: TGTGCCAGCAGCTTAGATGGAAGGAGGGCCCAGTTCAATGAGCAGTTCTTC. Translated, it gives CASSLDGRRAQFNEQFF.